These 28 T cell receptor beta chains were all obtained from the same sample, sequenced in a study of blood T cell repertoires in COVID-19. The protocol was immunoSEQ multiplex PCR, while the TCRdb copy is restricted to in-frame clones and leaves out a portion. The sample holds tens of thousands of clones, 85% to 90% seen once. Sequencing was done on a sample of peripheral blood. Receptors were obtained from a man at least 80 years old with acute or convalescent COVID-19.

This chain links TRBV5-5 with TRBJ2-1; 9 bases line up with TRBD1. Germline V lookup: CDR1 SGHKS, CDR2 YYEKEE (reference sequence). The CDR3 contains 12 residues. V lost 4 bases to trimming and J lost 14 bases; unmatched junction nucleotides: 7. The DNA for the CDR3 is TGTGCCAGCAGCGCCTACCGGGACAGGGAGTTCTTC. This translates into CASSAYRDREFF.

The chain carries TRBV18 and TRBJ2-2, with 8 nucleotides matching TRBD1. Germline loops: CDR1 KGHSH, CDR2 LQKENI. This CDR3 region has 15 residues. The V gene end was trimmed by 3 bases and the J gene end by 4 bases; junction bases not matched to a gene: 4. CDR3 region: CASSPRQGSTGELFF. The CDR3 DNA follows: TGTGCCAGCTCACCGAGACAGGGGAGCACCGGGGAGCTGTTTTTT. Variable domain in full (rest from reference TRBV18 and TRBJ2-2): NAGVMQNPRHLVRRRGQEARLRCSPMKGHSHVYWYRQLPEEGLKFMVYLQKENIIDESGMPKERFSAEFPKEGPSILRIQQVVRGDSAAYFCASSPRQGSTGELFFGEGSRLTVL.

The chain employs TRBV29-1 and TRBJ1-1; D possibly corresponds to TRBD1 (6 bases). Deletions cut 7 bases from V and 1 base from J, with 13 bases between. The CDR3 extends over 13 amino acids. In germline, CDR1 is SQVTM, CDR2 ANQGSEA. The CDR3 region is CSAGTPPNTEAFF. In DNA, the CDR3 is TGCAGCGCCGGGACACCTCCGAACACTGAAGCTTTCTTT.

The J gene is TRBJ1-5, the V gene TRBV30; 7 bases line up with TRBD1. The CDR3 consists of 14 residues. CDR1 is GTSNPN, CDR2 SVGIG, per germline (reference sequence). With V trimmed by 3 bases and J by 11 bases, 13 bases remained unmatched. The CDR3 coding sequence is TGTGCCTGGAGGGAAACAGGTGCAGGGGGAGCCCAGCATTTT. Translating gives CAWRETGAGGAQHF.

The rearrangement joins TRBV18 to TRBJ2-1; the D is unclear. CDR1 is KGHSH and CDR2 is LQKENI in the germline V gene. V was trimmed by 6 bases and J by 1 base, leaving 7 bases between them. The CDR3 runs to 13 residues. CDR3 DNA: TGTGCCAGCTCCCCCCTATCCTACAATGAGCAGTTCTTC. Encoded protein: CASSPLSYNEQFF.

The rearrangement uses TRBV19 and TRBJ2-3; D is unclear. V shed 1 base and J shed 5 bases, with 7 bases lying between them. The CDR3 covers 13 residues. Per germline, CDR1 LNHDA and CDR2 SQIVND (reference sequence). CDR3 residues: CASSIVAVDTQYF. The DNA of the CDR3 is TGTGCCAGTAGTATAGTAGCTGTAGATACGCAGTATTTT.

This clone was picked up a small number of times. V and J are TRBV9 and TRBJ2-2; D unclear. Germline V gene lookup returns CDR1 SGDLS and CDR2 YYNGEE. V was cut by 3 bases and J by 4 bases, with 13 bases left in between. The CDR3 runs to 15 residues. The CDR3 sequence: CASSGASASTGELFF. CDR3 bases: TGTGCCAGCAGCGGGGCTTCCGCCAGCACCGGGGAGCTGTTTTTT. Combining the CDR3 with reference TRBV9 and TRBJ2-2 gives the whole variable domain DSGVTQTPKHLITATGQRVTLRCSPRSGDLSVYWYQQSLDQGLQFLIQYYNGEERAKGNILERFSAQQFPDLHSELNLSSLELGDSALYFCASSGASASTGELFFGEGSRLTVL.

This clone has more than one count but fewer than ten. This chain joins TRBV13 and TRBJ2-2; 8 bases are shared with TRBD1. The V and J ends lost 3 bases and 5 bases, in that order; junction bases with no gene match: 8. This CDR3 region has 16 residues. The germline V gene encodes CDR1 PRHDT and CDR2 FYEKMQ (reference sequence). As DNA, the CDR3 is TGTGCCAGCAGCTTTTTACAGGGGGATTTTACCGGGGAGCTGTTTTTT. It encodes CASSFLQGDFTGELFF. The full variable domain, its missing parts supplied by reference TRBV13 and TRBJ2-2, is AAGVIQSPRHLIKEKRETATLKCYPIPRHDTVYWYQQGPGQDPQFLISFYEKMQSDKGSIPDRFSAQQFSDYHSELNMSSLELGDSALYFCASSFLQGDFTGELFFGEGSRLTVL.

This clone was seen a handful of times. This chain uses TRBV7-2 with TRBJ1-1; D gene ambiguous. V gave up 3 bases and J gave up 5 bases, with 10 bases separating them. CDR1 is SGHTA and CDR2 is FQGNSA in the germline V gene. The CDR3 sequence is 13 residues long. The DNA of the CDR3 is TGTGCCAGCAGCTTCTCGGGGAATACTGAAGCTTTCTTT. Residues: CASSFSGNTEAFF.

This clone was seen once. CDR3 DNA: TGTGCCAGCAGCTTAGTTCGGACTAGCGGGAGGTTCAATGAGCAGTTCTTC. Amino acid sequence: CASSLVRTSGRFNEQFF. This chain joins TRBV7-2 and TRBJ2-1, with 14 bases identical to TRBD2. Per germline, CDR1 SGHTA and CDR2 FQGNSA. There are 17 residues in the CDR3. With 1 base clipped from V and 6 bases from J, the junction kept 5 bases outside the gene matches.

The V call is TRBV27, the J call TRBJ2-3; 10 positions match TRBD1. This CDR3 contains 15 residues. Germline V lookup: CDR1 MNHEY, CDR2 SMNVEV (reference sequence). With V trimmed by 5 bases and J by 0 bases, 2 bases remained unmatched. Here the CDR3 DNA reads TGTGCCAGCAGTCGACAGGGGGCGAGCACAGATACGCAGTATTTT. It translates to CASSRQGASTDTQYF.

The V call is TRBV5-6, the J call TRBJ1-1; no definite D call. V was clipped by 0 bases and J by 2 bases, with 11 bases between them. CDR1 is SGHDT and CDR2 is YYEEEE in the germline V gene. The CDR3 loop spans 15 amino acids. In DNA, the CDR3 is TGTGCCAGCAGCTTGGGGGCAGCAACCAACACTGAAGCTTTCTTT. Its protein product is CASSLGAATNTEAFF.

The rearrangement uses TRBV28 and TRBJ1-1, with D perhaps TRBD1 (5 bases). V was pared by 7 bases and J by 7 bases, with 13 bases between. CDR3 size: 12 residues. The germline V gene has CDR1 MDHEN and CDR2 SYDVKM. The CDR3 loop is CASTRGTGEAFF. As DNA, the CDR3 is TGTGCCAGCACCCGGGGGACGGGTGAAGCTTTCTTT. The full variable domain, completed using reference TRBV28 and TRBJ1-1, is DVKVTQSSRYLVKRTGEKVFLECVQDMDHENMFWYRQDPGLGLRLIYFSYDVKMKEKGDIPEGYSVSREKKERFSLILESASTNQTSMYLCASTRGTGEAFFGQGTRLTVV.

The chain employs TRBV27 and TRBJ1-2, with 8 bases lining up with TRBD1. Germline trimming cut 1 base from V and 8 bases from J; bases unmatched to any gene: 9. The CDR3 contains 15 residues. Looked up from germline, CDR1 is MNHEY and CDR2 is SMNVEV (reference sequence). CDR3 loop: CASSLWAGQGNGYTF. CDR3 nucleotides: TGTGCCAGCAGTTTATGGGCCGGACAGGGTAACGGCTACACCTTC.

This clone was seen a few times. Here the CDR3 reads CASSRTGGKRNEQFF. CDR3 coding DNA: TGTGCCAGCAGCCGGACAGGGGGGAAAAGAAATGAGCAGTTCTTC. V usage is TRBV7-9 and J usage is TRBJ2-1; 10 nucleotides match TRBD1. CDR1 and CDR2 (germline): SEHNR, FQNEAQ (reference sequence). V shed 5 bases and J 7 bases; nucleotides not matched to a gene: 8. The CDR3 spans 15 residues.

This chain uses TRBV11-3 with TRBJ1-1; no definite D call. The V and J ends lost 5 bases and 4 bases respectively, with 14 bases between them. The CDR3 runs to 14 residues. Germline assignment: CDR1 SGHNT and CDR2 YENEEA. The CDR3 bases are TGTGCCAGCAGCCAACGGAGGGTTCTCACTGAAGCTTTCTTT. As protein: CASSQRRVLTEAFF.

V usage is TRBV7-2 and J usage is TRBJ1-2; TRBD1 matches 7 bases. CDR1 and CDR2 from the germline V gene are SGHTA and FQGNSA. The CDR3 contains 14 residues. V gave up 5 bases and J gave up 9 bases; unmatched junction bases: 12. The CDR3 DNA is TGTGCCAGCAGCCAGAACGGACAGGTCGCCAGCTACACCTTC. It translates to CASSQNGQVASYTF. Drawing the rest from reference TRBV7-2 and TRBJ1-2, the complete variable domain is GAGVSQSPSNKVTEKGKDVELRCDPISGHTALYWYRQSLGQGLEFLIYFQGNSAPDKSGLPSDRFSAERTGGSVSTLTIQRTQQEDSAVYLCASSQNGQVASYTFGSGTRLTVV.

The chain recombines TRBV29-1 with TRBJ1-2; 9 bases map to TRBD1. Looked up from germline, CDR1 is SQVTM and CDR2 is ANQGSEA. Trimming removed 7 bases from V and 8 bases from J; junction bases left unmatched: 11. This CDR3 has 13 amino acids. The CDR3 loop is CSALGQGLIGYTF. CDR3 sequence (DNA): TGCAGCGCATTGGGACAGGGTTTAATCGGCTACACCTTC.

The chain joins TRBV13 to TRBJ1-6, with 7 nucleotides matching TRBD1. The germline V gene has CDR1 PRHDT and CDR2 FYEKMQ (reference sequence). The ends lost 6 bases at V and 1 base at J; junction bases unmatched: 3. The CDR3 consists of 15 residues. The CDR3 bases are TGTGCCAGCAGGCCACAGGGGTCCTATAATTCACCCCTCCACTTT. It is translated as CASRPQGSYNSPLHF.

In the case of this clone: This CDR3 fails to terminate in the conserved phenylalanine or tryptophan, so it likely reflects a read error. The CDR3 loop is CASSQPGQGAHEQYL. CDR3 nucleotide sequence: TGTGCCAGCAGCCAACCGGGACAGGGGGCCCACGAGCAGTACCTC. The chain recombines TRBV3-1 (or the pseudogene TRBV3-2) with TRBJ2-7; 12 bases are a match to TRBD1. The J segment lost 5 bases and the V segment lost 2 bases, leaving 4 bases of the junction unmatched. The CDR3 consists of 15 residues. In germline, CDR1 is LGHDT, CDR2 YNNKEL (reference sequence).

This chain connects TRBV12-3 or TRBV12-4 to TRBJ2-1, with TRBD2 identical over 7 bases. This CDR3 is built from 13 residues. Trimming at V came to 5 bases and at J to 8 bases, leaving 6 bases not matched to a gene. In DNA form, the CDR3 reads TGTGCCAGCAGTCCTTTAGCGGGCGATGAGCAGTTCTTC. It is translated as CASSPLAGDEQFF.

V gene TRBV2 combines with J gene TRBJ2-2; 10 nucleotides agree with TRBD2. Germline V gives CDR1 SNHLY, CDR2 FYNNEI. Trimming cost V 0 bases and J 3 bases; bases outside gene matches: 4. The CDR3 length is 17 residues. This chain's CDR3 is CASSEAWLAGDTGELFF. The CDR3 nucleotides read TGTGCCAGCAGTGAAGCGTGGCTAGCGGGAGACACCGGGGAGCTGTTTTTT. Complete variable domain (other parts from reference TRBV2 and TRBJ2-2): EPEVTQTPSHQVTQMGQEVILRCVPISNHLYFYWYRQILGQKVEFLVSFYNNEISEKSEIFDDQFSVERPDGSNFTLKIRSTKLEDSAMYFCASSEAWLAGDTGELFFGEGSRLTVL.

The chain carries TRBV11-2 and TRBJ2-2, with a possible D match to TRBD1 (6 bases). Germline lookup yields CDR1 SGHAT and CDR2 FQNNGV. V gave up 5 bases and J gave up 4 bases, with 11 bases separating them. The CDR3 has 14 residues. Here the CDR3 DNA reads TGTGCCAGCAGCGCCGACAGGAGCACCGGGGAGCTGTTTTTT. Translated: CASSADRSTGELFF.

This chain links TRBV3-1 (or the pseudogene TRBV3-2) with TRBJ2-1; TRBD2 aligns across 8 bases. CDR3 length equals 14 residues. The V segment lost 6 bases and the J segment 5 bases; nucleotides outside the gene matches: 6. Looked up from germline, CDR1 is LGHDT and CDR2 is YNNKEL (reference sequence). The CDR3 DNA reads TGTGCCAGCAGACAGACTAGCGTTAACAATGAGCAGTTCTTC. The encoded protein is CASRQTSVNNEQFF.

The chain links TRBV5-4 to TRBJ2-2; 9 nucleotides line up with TRBD1. This CDR3 is built from 17 residues. Germline values: CDR1 SGHNT, CDR2 YYREEE (reference sequence). V gave up 4 bases and J gave up 4 bases; unmatched junction bases: 11. Here the CDR3 reads CASSNYRGLYFTGELFF. CDR3 bases: TGTGCCAGCAGCAACTACAGGGGGCTATACTTCACCGGGGAGCTGTTTTTT.

The CDR3 nucleotides read TGTGCCAGCAGTCCAGACAGGGGGAGATCTCTGGGTTCACCCCTCCACTTT. Its protein is CASSPDRGRSLGSPLHF. This rearrangement joins TRBV2 to TRBJ1-6; 9 bases match TRBD1. This CDR3 comprises 17 residues. The ends lost 5 bases at V and 9 bases at J; junction bases unmatched: 14. Germline assignment: CDR1 SNHLY and CDR2 FYNNEI. The complete variable domain, with remaining parts taken from reference TRBV2 and TRBJ1-6, reads EPEVTQTPSHQVTQMGQEVILRCVPISNHLYFYWYRQILGQKVEFLVSFYNNEISEKSEIFDDQFSVERPDGSNFTLKIRSTKLEDSAMYFCASSPDRGRSLGSPLHFGNGTRLTVT.

The chain uses TRBV5-1 and TRBJ2-6, with 9 bases that match TRBD2. CDR3 length: 17 residues. After removal of 0 bases from V and 2 bases from J, the junction contained 3 bases not matched to a gene. Germline loops: CDR1 SGHRS, CDR2 YFSETQ. The CDR3 here is CASSLGSGSPGANVLTF. The CDR3 DNA follows: TGCGCCAGCAGCTTGGGTAGCGGGAGCCCTGGGGCCAACGTCCTGACTTTC. The whole variable domain, remainder taken from reference TRBV5-1 and TRBJ2-6, is KAGVTQTPRYLIKTRGQQVTLSCSPISGHRSVSWYQQTPGQGLQFLFEYFSETQRNKGNFPGRFSGRQFSNSRSEMNVSTLELGDSALYLCASSLGSGSPGANVLTFGAGSRLTVL.

This clone came up once. The J gene is TRBJ2-5, the V gene TRBV2; 7 nucleotides agree with TRBD1. The CDR3 is 14 residues long. CDR1 is SNHLY, CDR2 FYNNEI, per germline. Trimming took 5 bases from V and 0 from J; bases not matched to a gene: 3. In DNA, the CDR3 is TGTGCCAGCAGTTCGGACAGGTACCAAGAGACCCAGTACTTC. It yields the protein CASSSDRYQETQYF.